This TCR beta chain was documented in a study of T-cell memory formation after mild COVID-19. General study findings and limits: Some responding clones appeared in pre-infection memory, suggesting cross-reactive memory joined. Clones that contracted from day 15 to 85 were balanced CD4/CD8, while later expanders leaned CD4+.

A 5'RACE reaction primed in the constant segment made cDNA libraries of TCR alpha and TCR beta, and these carried sample barcodes and UMIs. TCRdb re-called the 5' RACE reads with MiXCR, one entry per CDR3 protein. In the table there are about 140,000 distinct CDR3 sequences, roughly 6.3% of which are singletons. The CDR3 loop spans 18 amino acids. Germline assignment: CDR1 SGHTA and CDR2 FQGNSA. Trimming cost V 5 bases and J 0 bases, with 23 bases left between them. This clonotype was recorded many times. Its matching antigen is unknown. This chain joins TRBV7-2 and TRBJ2-7, with D perhaps TRBD1 (6 bases). The sequence came from an adult woman who had mild COVID-19 (a few samples of this study predate the infection). Cell type and time point are not known. Input material: PBMCs or a T cell subset sorted from them (not recorded which). CDR3 coding DNA: TGTGCCAGCAGCCCCCGACAGGTCCAGCTAATATCCTCCTACGAGCAGTACTTC. The encoded protein is CASSPRQVQLISSYEQYF.